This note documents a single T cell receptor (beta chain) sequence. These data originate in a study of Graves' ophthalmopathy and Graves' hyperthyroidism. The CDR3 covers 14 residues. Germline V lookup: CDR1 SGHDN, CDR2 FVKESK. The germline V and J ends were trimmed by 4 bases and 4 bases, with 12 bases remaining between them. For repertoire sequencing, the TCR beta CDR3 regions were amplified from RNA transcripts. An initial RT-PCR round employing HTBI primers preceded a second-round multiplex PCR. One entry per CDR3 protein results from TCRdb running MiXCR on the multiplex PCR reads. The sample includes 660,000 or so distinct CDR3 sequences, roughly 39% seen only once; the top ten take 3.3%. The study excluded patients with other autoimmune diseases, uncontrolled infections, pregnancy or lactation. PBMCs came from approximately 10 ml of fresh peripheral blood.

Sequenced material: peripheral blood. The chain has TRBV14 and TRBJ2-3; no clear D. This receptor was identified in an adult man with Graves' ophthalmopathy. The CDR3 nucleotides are TGTGCCAGCAGCCCCTCAGGACCACCAGATACGCAGTATTTT. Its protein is CASSPSGPPDTQYF. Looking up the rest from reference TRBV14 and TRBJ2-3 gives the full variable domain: EAGVTQFPSHSVIEKGQTVTLRCDPISGHDNLYWYRRVMGKEIKFLLHFVKESKQDESGMPNNRFLAERTGGTYSTLKVQPAELEDSGVYFCASSPSGPPDTQYFGPGTRLTVL.